This T cell receptor (beta chain) was documented in a study of blood T cell repertoires in COVID-19. Study summary: The study drew acute and convalescent COVID-19 samples from the United States, Italy and Spain. T cells, B-cell-depleted T cells, or PBMCs provided the cDNA or gDNA that served as material.

Source study methods: For nucleated cells, counts were estimated from reference gene primer amplification. Assay used: immunoSEQ multiplex PCR; TCRdb lists only in-frame clones, some missing. V, J and clone size are those of that table, while D and trimming were read from the DNA. This sample has some 50,000 clones, with over 70% found just once. A single count supports this clone. The sample was peripheral blood. This clonotype originated in a human donor in a cohort sampled during active COVID-19.

CDR3 residues: CASSDRVTEAFF. CDR3 DNA: TGTGCCAGCAGTGACAGGGTAACTGAAGCTTTCTTT. The rearrangement uses TRBV12-3 or TRBV12-4 and TRBJ1-1; 7 bases match TRBD1. V dropped 5 bases and J dropped 5; count of bases not matched to a gene: 2. This CDR3 is built from 12 residues.